The 9 T cell receptor beta chains below all came from one sample that was sequenced in a study of T cell responses to AZD1222 COVID-19 vaccine (dated by TCRdb to about 2021). Libraries were made using the immunoSEQ multiplex PCR assay. This is the immuneACCESS table as TCRdb keeps it, with only in-frame sequences that have V and J called. A part of the clones is gone; compared with another copy, unresolved V genes explain less than half, and the rest is unexplained. Present in this sample are 55,000 to 65,000 clones, over 70% of which were seen just once. Under 15% of the sample is held by the ten biggest clonotypes. The sample's time point label, in plain terms: baseline before first vaccination. This material consisted of peripheral blood, taken on day 0 of AZD1222 vaccination. These receptors originate from an adult in good health.

The V and J genes are TRBV5-1 and TRBJ2-1; D may correspond to TRBD1 or TRBD2 (7 bases each). The V end lost 6 bases, the J end lost 8 bases, and 21 bases lay between the germline ends. CDR3 length: 15 residues. Germline-derived CDR1 and CDR2 are SGHRS and YFSETQ. CDR3 DNA: TGCGCCAGCACCAGGGGGGGCGGGAGCAGGTATGAGCAGTTCTTC. It codes for CASTRGGGSRYEQFF.

The chain links TRBV24-1 to TRBJ2-5; a weak D match, TRBD2 (7 bases). This CDR3 spans 15 amino acids. With 5 bases removed from V and 2 bases from J, the gap between germline ends came to 14 bases. Germline assignment: CDR1 KGHDR and CDR2 SFDVKD. CDR3 bases: TGTGCCACCAGTGCGGGGGGAGGGGGTCAAGAGACCCAGTACTTC. Amino acid sequence: CATSAGGGGQETQYF.

The chain joins TRBV6-4 to TRBJ1-1; D perhaps matches TRBD1 (5 bases). The CDR3 is 14 residues long. CDR1 is MRHNA, CDR2 SNTAGT, per germline. V gave up 6 bases and J gave up 0 bases, with 11 bases separating them. The CDR3 DNA follows: TGTGCCAGCAGATTGACAGAGATGAACACTGAAGCTTTCTTT. Translated, it gives CASRLTEMNTEAFF.

The chain is built from TRBV6-5 and TRBJ2-1, with D perhaps TRBD2 (5 bases). V lost 3 bases to trimming and J lost 4 bases, with 13 bases between them. Germline CDR1 is MNHEY and CDR2 is SVGAGI. There are 15 residues in the CDR3. The CDR3 is CASSYGRAAYNEQFF. The CDR3 coding sequence is TGTGCCAGCAGTTATGGGCGGGCCGCATACAATGAGCAGTTCTTC.

The J gene is TRBJ2-7, the V gene TRBV29-1; perhaps TRBD1 as D (6 bases). V dropped 7 bases and J dropped 6 bases, with 16 bases sitting between them. The V gene's germline CDR1 is SQVTM and CDR2 ANQGSEA. CDR3 size: 12 residues. The CDR3 region has the DNA TGCAGCGCCCAAACAGGGTTCGGCGAGCAGTACTTC. Its translation: CSAQTGFGEQYF.

In DNA, the CDR3 is TGTGCCAGCGGCGGCACCTCCGCCGAGCAGTACTTC. Translated: CASGGTSAEQYF. This rearrangement joins TRBV7-2 to TRBJ2-7; no reliable D call. With 8 bases removed from V and 6 bases from J, the gap between germline ends came to 14 bases. Germline lookup yields CDR1 SGHTA and CDR2 FQGNSA. The CDR3 covers 12 residues.

The rearrangement uses TRBV28 and TRBJ1-2; 7 nucleotides match TRBD1. The junction had 9 bases not matched to a gene; V was cut back by 4 bases and J by 4 bases. The CDR3 contains 15 residues. Germline CDR1 is MDHEN and CDR2 is SYDVKM. CDR3 amino acids: CASSSGGALGYGYTF. CDR3 DNA: TGTGCCAGCAGTTCAGGGGGGGCACTCGGCTATGGCTACACCTTC.

The J gene is TRBJ1-3, the V gene TRBV4-3, with D possibly being TRBD1 (6 bases). Germline V gene sequence: CDR1 LGHNA, CDR2 YSLEER. The CDR3 extends over 17 amino acids. Between the trimmed V and J ends, which lost 4 bases and 4 bases, there was a span of 20 bases. DNA of the CDR3: TGCGCCAGCAGCCGCCTAGCATCAGGGGCGGGAGGAAACACCATATATTTT. Amino acids: CASSRLASGAGGNTIYF.

This clone was recorded once. This sequence joins TRBV5-1 and TRBJ1-1; D is ambiguous. Trimming cost V 1 base and J 1 base, with 8 bases left between them. The CDR3 loop spans 14 amino acids. CDR1 is SGHRS, CDR2 YFSETQ, per germline. The CDR3 is CASSLMDGNTEAFF. CDR3 coding DNA: TGCGCCAGCAGCTTGATGGACGGGAACACTGAAGCTTTCTTT.